The 16 T cell receptor beta chains below all came from one sample that was sequenced in a study of metastatic and nonmetastatic thyroid tumors. Ahead of thyroid surgery, no patient had received treatment of any kind. MiXCR re-clonotyped the PCR reads for TCRdb. The sample contains about 92,000 clones, approximately 15% of which appear only once. The sample taken for sequencing was blood. These receptors were taken from a female donor with papillary thyroid cancer or a benign thyroid nodule (not recorded which). Some clones in this sample may be carry-over from other donors' samples.

This clone was seen many times. The V gene is TRBV4-1, the J gene TRBJ2-7, with a weak D call TRBD1 (5 bases). The germline CDR1 and CDR2 sequences are MGHRA and YSYEKL. Trimming pared 1 base from V and 5 bases from J, leaving 15 bases between. This CDR3 region has 15 residues. The CDR3 bases are TGCGCCAGCAGCCAAGGTCTTGGTCAGGGCCACGAGCAGTACTTC. This translates into CASSQGLGQGHEQYF.

As to this clone: This may be a read error: a much more frequent sequence differs by one nucleotide. This likely comes from a read error, as the CDR3 has no conserved phenylalanine or tryptophan at its end. This sequence joins TRBV12-5 and TRBJ1-5; no reliable D call. Germline V lookup: CDR1 LGHNT, CDR2 FRNRAP. Between the trimmed V and J ends, which lost 0 bases and 2 bases, there was a span of 14 bases. The CDR3 consists of 17 residues. CDR3 protein: CASGLVLLGRGNQPQHS. The CDR3 DNA reads TGTGCTAGTGGTTTGGTACTATTGGGCAGAGGCAATCAGCCCCAGCATTCT.

This clone was counted at least ten times. J is TRBJ1-2 and V is TRBV11-2; unclear D gene. Germline V gene data show CDR1 as SGHAT and CDR2 as FQNNGV. V was cut by 0 bases and J by 2 bases, with 10 bases left in between. The CDR3 has 15 residues. CDR3: CASSLEGGRNYGYTF. The CDR3 bases are TGTGCCAGCAGCTTAGAAGGCGGTCGGAACTATGGCTACACCTTC.

This clone showed up many times. This chain links TRBV15 with TRBJ2-2; the D is unclear. The CDR3 loop spans 14 amino acids. The V gene's germline CDR1 is LNHNV and CDR2 YYDKDF (reference sequence). V dropped 3 bases and J dropped 8 bases, with 13 bases sitting between them. CDR3 residues: CATSREEMVGELFF. DNA for the CDR3: TGTGCCACCAGCAGGGAAGAAATGGTAGGGGAGCTGTTTTTT.

This clone was observed many times. The chain combines TRBV7-8 with TRBJ1-1, with D hard to call. Germline V gives CDR1 SGHVS, CDR2 FQNEAQ. This CDR3 contains 12 residues. The V gene lost 1 base and the J gene lost 4 bases, with 4 bases spanning the gap. CDR3 nucleotide sequence: TGTGCCAGCAGCTTAGACAGCACTGAAGCTTTCTTT. This encodes CASSLDSTEAFF.

This chain uses TRBV4-1 with TRBJ2-3; D remains ambiguous. Trimming left V 8 bases short and J 0 bases short, with 12 bases between. Per germline, CDR1 MGHRA and CDR2 YSYEKL. The CDR3 is 14 residues long. The CDR3 bases are TGCGCCAGCCAAGAAGGGTCCAGCACAGATACGCAGTATTTT. Residues: CASQEGSSTDTQYF.

This clone appeared a few times. The V call is TRBV5-6, the J call TRBJ1-6, with 9 bases aligning to TRBD1. With V trimmed by 1 base and J by 6 bases, 8 bases remained unmatched. The CDR3 runs to 17 residues. Germline lookup yields CDR1 SGHDT and CDR2 YYEEEE. This CDR3 is CASSLRRTGVSNSPLHF. The CDR3 DNA follows: TGTGCCAGCAGCTTGCGGAGGACAGGGGTTAGTAATTCACCCCTCCACTTT.

This clone was observed at least ten times. The chain's CDR3 is CASSRRTSGATPYEQYF. The CDR3 bases are TGTGCCAGCAGCCGACGGACTAGCGGGGCCACCCCCTACGAGCAGTACTTC. The V call is TRBV11-2, the J call TRBJ2-7; 12 nucleotides align to TRBD2. Germline loops: CDR1 SGHAT, CDR2 FQNNGV. The ends lost 5 bases at V and 2 bases at J; junction bases unmatched: 10. The CDR3 covers 17 residues.

The chain is built from TRBV2 and TRBJ2-3, with TRBD2 as a possible D gene (5 bases). The CDR3 consists of 15 residues. V shed 3 bases and J shed 4 bases, with 14 bases lying between them. Germline CDR1 SNHLY, CDR2 FYNNEI. For the CDR3, the DNA is TGTGCCAGCAGTGAGACTGGGAGTAGCGCAGATACGCAGTATTTT. Translating gives CASSETGSSADTQYF.

This clone came up many times. This chain uses TRBV28 with TRBJ1-1, with TRBD1 identical over 7 bases. Germline V CDR1 and CDR2: MDHEN, SYDVKM. The CDR3 is 14 amino acids. The J segment lost 5 bases and the V segment lost 7 bases, leaving 10 bases of the junction unmatched. The DNA for the CDR3 is TGTGCCAGCAATCCCGACAGGGAGTTGACTGAAGCTTTCTTT. Encoded protein: CASNPDRELTEAFF.

This clone has ten or more counts. V gene TRBV28 combines with J gene TRBJ1-2; tentatively, D is TRBD1 (5 bases). This CDR3 spans 18 amino acids. Germline CDR1 reads MDHEN; CDR2 reads SYDVKM. Trimming pared 5 bases from V and 3 bases from J, leaving 25 bases between. The CDR3 reads CASSTKGAGGWDHYGYTF. The DNA for the CDR3 is TGTGCCAGCAGTACAAAAGGCGCTGGGGGTTGGGACCACTATGGCTACACCTTC.

This clone was recorded at least ten times. V gene TRBV5-1 combines with J gene TRBJ2-3, with 11 bases matching TRBD2. Germline assignment: CDR1 SGHRS and CDR2 YFSETQ. V lost 6 bases to trimming and J lost 4 bases; unmatched junction nucleotides: 7. This CDR3 has 15 amino acids. This CDR3 is CASTLTSGGADTQYF. For the CDR3, the DNA is TGCGCCAGCACCTTAACTAGCGGGGGCGCAGATACGCAGTATTTT.

V gene TRBV9 combines with J gene TRBJ2-3; D may be TRBD1 (8 bases). The germline CDR1 and CDR2 sequences are SGDLS and YYNGEE. The V and J ends lost 0 bases and 6 bases respectively, with 11 bases between them. This CDR3 has 14 amino acids. The CDR3, as DNA: TGTGCCAGCAGCGTAGCACAGGGGGGGGATACGCAGTATTTT. As protein: CASSVAQGGDTQYF.

This clone has ten or more counts. This chain links TRBV28 with TRBJ2-5, with 9 nucleotides matching TRBD2. The CDR3 consists of 18 residues. Germline trimming cut 1 base from V and 1 base from J; bases unmatched to any gene: 10. The germline gives CDR1 MDHEN, CDR2 SYDVKM. The CDR3 DNA sequence: TGTGCCAGCAGTTTATTGGTGGCTAGCGGGGTTCCCCAAGAGACCCAGTACTTC. Translation gives CASSLLVASGVPQETQYF.

A word on this clone: One end of the junction fails to match germline, which may point to a read error. The V call is TRBV20-1, the J call TRBJ2-7; 10 bases map to TRBD1. CDR1 is DFQATT, CDR2 SNEGSKA, per germline (reference sequence). The CDR3 runs 15 residues. The CDR3 spells CSSRVPGTGVGEQYF. CDR3 sequence (DNA): TGCAGTTCTAGAGTCCCCGGGACAGGGGTGGGCGAGCAGTACTTC.

The V and J genes are TRBV30 and TRBJ2-7; no firm D call. The CDR3 is 13 residues long. V was shortened by 4 bases and J by 3 bases, with 13 bases between the two germline ends. Germline values: CDR1 GTSNPN, CDR2 SVGIG (reference sequence). As DNA, the CDR3 is TGTGCCTGGATAAGAGTGAGCTACTACGAGCAGTACTTC. It codes for CAWIRVSYYEQYF.